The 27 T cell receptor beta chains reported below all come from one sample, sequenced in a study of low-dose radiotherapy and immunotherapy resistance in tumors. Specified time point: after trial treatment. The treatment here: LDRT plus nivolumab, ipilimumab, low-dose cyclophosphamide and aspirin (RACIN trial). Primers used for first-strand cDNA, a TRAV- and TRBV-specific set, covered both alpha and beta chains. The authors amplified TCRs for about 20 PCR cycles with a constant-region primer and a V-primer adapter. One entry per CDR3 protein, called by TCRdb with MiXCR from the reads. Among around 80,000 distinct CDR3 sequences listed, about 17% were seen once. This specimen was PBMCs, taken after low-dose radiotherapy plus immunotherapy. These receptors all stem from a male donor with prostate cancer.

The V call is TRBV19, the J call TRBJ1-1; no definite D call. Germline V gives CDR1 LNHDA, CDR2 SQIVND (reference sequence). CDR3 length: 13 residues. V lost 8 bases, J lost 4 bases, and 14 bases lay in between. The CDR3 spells CASADVGGTEAFF. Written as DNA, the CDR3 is TGTGCCAGTGCCGACGTGGGCGGCACTGAAGCTTTCTTT. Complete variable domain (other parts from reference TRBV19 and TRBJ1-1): DGGITQSPKYLFRKEGQNVTLSCEQNLNHDAMYWYRQDPGQGLRLIYYSQIVNDFQKGDIAEGYSVSREKKESFPLTVTSAQKNPTAFYLCASADVGGTEAFFGQGTRLTVV.

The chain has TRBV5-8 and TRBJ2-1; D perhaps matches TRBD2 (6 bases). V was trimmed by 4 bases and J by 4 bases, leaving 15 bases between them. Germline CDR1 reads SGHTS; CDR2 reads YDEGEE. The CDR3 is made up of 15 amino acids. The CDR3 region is CASSPGISGYNEQFF. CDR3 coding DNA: TGTGCCAGCAGCCCCGGGATTAGCGGTTACAATGAGCAGTTCTTC.

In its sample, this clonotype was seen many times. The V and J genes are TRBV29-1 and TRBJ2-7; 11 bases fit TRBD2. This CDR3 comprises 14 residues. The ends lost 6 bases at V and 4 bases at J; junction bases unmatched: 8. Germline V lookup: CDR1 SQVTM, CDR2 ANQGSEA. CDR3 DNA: TGCAGCGTCTATAGCGGGAGGGCGGGATACGAGCAGTACTTC. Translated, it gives CSVYSGRAGYEQYF.

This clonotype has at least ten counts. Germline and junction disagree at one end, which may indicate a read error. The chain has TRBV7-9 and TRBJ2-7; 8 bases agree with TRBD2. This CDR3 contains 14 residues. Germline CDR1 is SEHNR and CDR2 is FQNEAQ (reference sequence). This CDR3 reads CASSVAGHSYEQYF. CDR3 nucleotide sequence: TGTGCCAGCAGCGTAGCGGGGCACTCCTACGAGCAGTACTTC.

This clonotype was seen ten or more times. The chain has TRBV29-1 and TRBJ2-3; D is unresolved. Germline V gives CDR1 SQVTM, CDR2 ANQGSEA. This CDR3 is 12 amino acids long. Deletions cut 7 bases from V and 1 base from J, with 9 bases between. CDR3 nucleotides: TGCAGCGGCCTTGGGGGCACAGATACGCAGTATTTT. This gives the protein CSGLGGTDTQYF.

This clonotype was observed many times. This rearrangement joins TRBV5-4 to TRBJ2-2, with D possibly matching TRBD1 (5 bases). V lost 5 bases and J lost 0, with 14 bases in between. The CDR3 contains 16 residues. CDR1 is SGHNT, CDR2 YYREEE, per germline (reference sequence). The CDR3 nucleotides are TGTGCCAGCAGTCCTCAGGGAACTACGAACACCGGGGAGCTGTTTTTT. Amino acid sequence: CASSPQGTTNTGELFF.

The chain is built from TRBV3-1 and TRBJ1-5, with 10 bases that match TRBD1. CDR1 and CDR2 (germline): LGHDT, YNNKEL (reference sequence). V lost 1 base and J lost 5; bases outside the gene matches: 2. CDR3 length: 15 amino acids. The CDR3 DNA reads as TGTGCCAGCAGCCAAGGCGGGACAGGGGATCAGCCCCAGCATTTT. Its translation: CASSQGGTGDQPQHF.

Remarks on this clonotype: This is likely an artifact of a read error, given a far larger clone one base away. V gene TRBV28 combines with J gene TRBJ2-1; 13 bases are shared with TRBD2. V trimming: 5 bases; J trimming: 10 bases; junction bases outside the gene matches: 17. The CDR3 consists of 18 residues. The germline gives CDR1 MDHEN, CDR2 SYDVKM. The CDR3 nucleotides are TGTGCCAGCAGTCCGGGACTAGCGGGGCTGGGCGGAGGTTACGAGCAGTTCTTC. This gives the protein CASSPGLAGLGGGYEQFF.

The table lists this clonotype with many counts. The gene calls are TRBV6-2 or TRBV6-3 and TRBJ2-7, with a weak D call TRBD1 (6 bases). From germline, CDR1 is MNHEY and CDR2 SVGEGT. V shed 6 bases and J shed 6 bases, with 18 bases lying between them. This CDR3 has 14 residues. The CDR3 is CASRLLGRGGEQYF. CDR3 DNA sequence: TGTGCCAGCAGACTACTAGGCAGGGGCGGCGAGCAGTACTTC.

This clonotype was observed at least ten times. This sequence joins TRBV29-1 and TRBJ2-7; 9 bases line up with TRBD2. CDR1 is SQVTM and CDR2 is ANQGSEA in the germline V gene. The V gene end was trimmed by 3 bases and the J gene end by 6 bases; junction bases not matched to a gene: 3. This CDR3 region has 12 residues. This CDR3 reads CSVDGGRGEQYF. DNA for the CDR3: TGCAGCGTTGACGGCGGGAGGGGCGAGCAGTACTTC.

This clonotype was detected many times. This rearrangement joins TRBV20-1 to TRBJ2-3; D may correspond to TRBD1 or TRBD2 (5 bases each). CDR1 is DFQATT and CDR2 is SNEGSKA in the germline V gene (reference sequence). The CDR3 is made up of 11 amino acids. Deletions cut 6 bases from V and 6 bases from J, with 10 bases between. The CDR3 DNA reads TGCAGTGCCGCTTGGGGGGATACGCAGTATTTT. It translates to CSAAWGDTQYF.

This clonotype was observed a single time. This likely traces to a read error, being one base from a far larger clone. CDR3 loop: CANSRPVNNSPLHF. DNA for the CDR3: TGTGCCAACAGCCGACCCGTTAATAATTCACCCCTCCACTTT. This chain connects TRBV27 to TRBJ1-6; D is unclear. The V gene's germline CDR1 is MNHEY and CDR2 SMNVEV (reference sequence). The CDR3 has 14 residues. V was shortened by 10 bases and J by 5 bases, with 15 bases between the two germline ends.

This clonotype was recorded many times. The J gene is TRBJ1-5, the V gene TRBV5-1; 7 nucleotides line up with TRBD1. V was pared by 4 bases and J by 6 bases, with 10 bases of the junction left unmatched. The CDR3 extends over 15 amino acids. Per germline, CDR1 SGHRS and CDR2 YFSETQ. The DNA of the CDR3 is TGCGCCAGCAGCCCGGAGACAGGGATAGGTCAGCCCCAGCATTTT. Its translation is CASSPETGIGQPQHF. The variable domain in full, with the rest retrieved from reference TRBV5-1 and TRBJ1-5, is KAGVTQTPRYLIKTRGQQVTLSCSPISGHRSVSWYQQTPGQGLQFLFEYFSETQRNKGNFPGRFSGRQFSNSRSEMNVSTLELGDSALYLCASSPETGIGQPQHFGDGTRLSIL.

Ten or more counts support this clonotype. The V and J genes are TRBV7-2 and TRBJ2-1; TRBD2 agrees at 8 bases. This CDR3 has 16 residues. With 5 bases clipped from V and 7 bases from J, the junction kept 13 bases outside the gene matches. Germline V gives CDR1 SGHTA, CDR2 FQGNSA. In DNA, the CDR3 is TGTGCCAGCAGCCCAGCGGCGGGCGGGGGGAGGAATGAGCAGTTCTTC. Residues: CASSPAAGGGRNEQFF.

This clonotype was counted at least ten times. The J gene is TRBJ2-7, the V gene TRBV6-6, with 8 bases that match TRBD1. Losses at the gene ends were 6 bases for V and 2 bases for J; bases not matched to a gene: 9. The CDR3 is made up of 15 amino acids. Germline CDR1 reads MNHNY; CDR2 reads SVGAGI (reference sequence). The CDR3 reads CASSHGQGVTYEQYF. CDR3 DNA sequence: TGTGCCAGCAGCCATGGACAGGGTGTCACCTACGAGCAGTACTTC.

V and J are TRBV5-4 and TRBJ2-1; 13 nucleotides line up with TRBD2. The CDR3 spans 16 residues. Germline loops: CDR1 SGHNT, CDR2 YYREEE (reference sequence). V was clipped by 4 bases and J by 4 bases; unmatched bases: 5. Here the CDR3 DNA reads TGTGCCAGCAGCCTCCGGACTAGCGGGAGATACAATGAGCAGTTCTTC. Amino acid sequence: CASSLRTSGRYNEQFF.

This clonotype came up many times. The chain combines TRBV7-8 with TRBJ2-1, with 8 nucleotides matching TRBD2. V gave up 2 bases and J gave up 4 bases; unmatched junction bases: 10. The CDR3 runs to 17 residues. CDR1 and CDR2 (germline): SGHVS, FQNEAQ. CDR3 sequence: CASSLKRAGAQYNEQFF. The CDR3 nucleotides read TGTGCCAGCAGCTTAAAGAGAGCGGGAGCACAATACAATGAGCAGTTCTTC.

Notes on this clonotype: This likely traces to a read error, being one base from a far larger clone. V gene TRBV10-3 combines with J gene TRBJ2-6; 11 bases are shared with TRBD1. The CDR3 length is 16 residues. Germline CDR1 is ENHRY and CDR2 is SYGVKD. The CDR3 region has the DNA TGTGTCAGCAGCGGGACAGGGGGGAATAGGGCCAACGTCCTGACTTTC. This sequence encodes CVSSGTGGNRANVLTF.

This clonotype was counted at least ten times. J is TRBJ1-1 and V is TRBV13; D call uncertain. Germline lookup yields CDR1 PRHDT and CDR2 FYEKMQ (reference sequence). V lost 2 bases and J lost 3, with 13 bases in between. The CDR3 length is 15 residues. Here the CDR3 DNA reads TGTGCCAGCAGCTTACGCAGGATCACAGACACTGAAGCTTTCTTT. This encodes CASSLRRITDTEAFF.

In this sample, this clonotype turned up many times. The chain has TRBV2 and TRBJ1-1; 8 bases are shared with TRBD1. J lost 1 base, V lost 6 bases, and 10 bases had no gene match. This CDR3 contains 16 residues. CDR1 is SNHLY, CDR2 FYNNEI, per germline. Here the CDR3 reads CASSLSQGAANTEAFF. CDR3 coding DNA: TGTGCCAGCAGCTTAAGCCAGGGGGCCGCGAACACTGAAGCTTTCTTT.

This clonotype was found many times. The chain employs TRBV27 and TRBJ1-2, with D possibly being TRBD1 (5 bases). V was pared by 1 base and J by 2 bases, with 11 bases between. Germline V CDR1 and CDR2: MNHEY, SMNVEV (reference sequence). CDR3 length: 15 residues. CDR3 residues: CASSLLGPKNYGYTF. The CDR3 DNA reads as TGTGCCAGCAGTTTATTGGGGCCCAAAAACTATGGCTACACCTTC.

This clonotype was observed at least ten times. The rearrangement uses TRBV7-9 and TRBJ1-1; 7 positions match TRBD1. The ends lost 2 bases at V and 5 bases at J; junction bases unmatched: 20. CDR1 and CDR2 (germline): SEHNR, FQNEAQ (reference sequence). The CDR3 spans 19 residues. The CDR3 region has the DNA TGTGCCAGCAGCTTATCCCCGAGACAGGACAGGAATTTGTGGACTGAAGCTTTCTTT. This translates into CASSLSPRQDRNLWTEAFF.

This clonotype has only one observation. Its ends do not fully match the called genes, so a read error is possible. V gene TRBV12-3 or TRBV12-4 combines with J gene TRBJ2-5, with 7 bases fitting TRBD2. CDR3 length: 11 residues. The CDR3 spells CGSGTSGTQYF. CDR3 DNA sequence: TGTGGCAGCGGGACCTCGGGGACCCAGTACTTC.

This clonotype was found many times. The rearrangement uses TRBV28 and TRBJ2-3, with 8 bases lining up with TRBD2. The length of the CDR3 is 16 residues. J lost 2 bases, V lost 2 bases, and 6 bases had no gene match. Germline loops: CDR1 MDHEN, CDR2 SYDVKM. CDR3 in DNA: TGTGCCAGCAGTTTAGATCTAGCGGGTTCCACAGATACGCAGTATTTT. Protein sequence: CASSLDLAGSTDTQYF.

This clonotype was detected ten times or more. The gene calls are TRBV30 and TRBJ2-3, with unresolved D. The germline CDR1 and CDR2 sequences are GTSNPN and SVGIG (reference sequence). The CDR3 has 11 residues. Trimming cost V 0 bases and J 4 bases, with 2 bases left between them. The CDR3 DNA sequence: TGTGCCTGGAGTGTGTCAGATACGCAGTATTTT. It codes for CAWSVSDTQYF.

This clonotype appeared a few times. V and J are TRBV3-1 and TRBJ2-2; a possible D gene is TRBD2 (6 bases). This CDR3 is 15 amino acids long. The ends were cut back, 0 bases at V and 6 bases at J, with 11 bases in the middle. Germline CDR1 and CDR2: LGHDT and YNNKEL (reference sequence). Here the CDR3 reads CASSQEPRESGELFF. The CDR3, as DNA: TGTGCCAGCAGCCAAGAGCCACGGGAGTCCGGGGAGCTGTTTTTT.

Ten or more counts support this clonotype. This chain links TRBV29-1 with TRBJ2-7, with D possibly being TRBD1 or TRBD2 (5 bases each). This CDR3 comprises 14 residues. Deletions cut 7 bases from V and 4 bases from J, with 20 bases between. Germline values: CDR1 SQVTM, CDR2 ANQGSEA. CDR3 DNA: TGCAGCGCCCTCCTCGGGGCAGAGCCATACGAGCAGTACTTC. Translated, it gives CSALLGAEPYEQYF.